The 26 T cell receptor beta chains given below trace back to one sample, sequenced in a study of blood T cell repertoires in COVID-19. Produced via immunoSEQ multiplex PCR; TCRdb's table is partial and in-frame only. The table has about 210,000 clones, over 75% seen once. Material: PBMCs or T cells enriched from blood (not recorded which). Source of these receptors: a man aged 35 to 55 who had recovered from COVID-19.

The chain employs TRBV19 and TRBJ1-2, with D unclear. The V end lost 8 bases, the J end lost 3 bases, and 16 bases lay between the germline ends. The CDR3 runs 14 residues. Germline loops: CDR1 LNHDA, CDR2 SQIVND (reference sequence). Here the CDR3 reads CASSQLYSYYGYTF. CDR3 DNA sequence: TGTGCCAGTTCTCAACTGTACAGTTACTATGGCTACACCTTC.

The J gene is TRBJ2-3, the V gene TRBV18; D ambiguous. The CDR3 consists of 13 residues. The V gene's germline CDR1 is KGHSH and CDR2 LQKENI. V lost 0 bases and J lost 3, with 4 bases in between. The CDR3 nucleotides read TGTGCCAGCTCACCACCTGAGACAGATACGCAGTATTTT. Protein: CASSPPETDTQYF.

The chain joins TRBV2 to TRBJ2-3; possible D gene TRBD2, 6 bases. V gave up 10 bases and J gave up 8 bases, with 25 bases separating them. CDR1 is SNHLY and CDR2 is FYNNEI in the germline V gene. The CDR3 spans 15 residues. The CDR3, as DNA: TGTGCCAACACTCAAGCGGAGGCGACAGCGGGTACGCAGTATTTT. Translating it yields CANTQAEATAGTQYF.

The gene calls are TRBV20-1 and TRBJ2-7, with D possibly matching TRBD2 (7 bases). Germline V CDR1 and CDR2: DFQATT, SNEGSKA (reference sequence). The CDR3 runs to 16 residues. Trimming removed 3 bases at V and 4 bases at J, with 22 bases between. CDR3 in DNA: TGCAGTGCTAGTTTCTCATGGGGGGGGGCAGGGTACGAGCAGTACTTC. Its protein is CSASFSWGGAGYEQYF.

This rearrangement joins TRBV5-1 to TRBJ1-4; TRBD1 is a possible D gene (5 bases). Deletions cut 3 bases from V and 1 base from J, with 10 bases between. The germline V gene encodes CDR1 SGHRS and CDR2 YFSETQ. The CDR3 extends over 15 amino acids. The chain's CDR3 is CASSSFQGTNEKLFF. The CDR3 DNA reads TGCGCCAGCAGCTCCTTCCAGGGAACTAATGAAAAACTGTTTTTT.

V gene TRBV7-3 combines with J gene TRBJ1-4; weak D call: TRBD1 (5 bases). V was trimmed by 5 bases and J by 5 bases, leaving 15 bases between them. The CDR3 contains 15 residues. Looked up from germline, CDR1 is SGHTA and CDR2 is FQGTGA. In DNA form, the CDR3 reads TGTGCCAGCAGCCCCCGGGGCGGGGGGAATGAAAAACTGTTTTTT. Translated: CASSPRGGGNEKLFF.

The chain combines TRBV6-2 or TRBV6-3 with TRBJ1-1, with 7 bases matching TRBD1. The CDR3 has 16 amino acids. V dropped 5 bases and J dropped 5; count of bases not matched to a gene: 14. CDR1 is MNHEY, CDR2 SVGEGT, per germline. This CDR3 reads CASSRLQGRMWTEAFF. In DNA, the CDR3 is TGTGCCAGCAGTCGACTACAGGGGAGAATGTGGACTGAAGCTTTCTTT.

This chain's CDR3 is CASSFGQGSYNEQFF. For the CDR3, the DNA is TGTGCCAGCAGCTTCGGACAGGGATCCTACAATGAGCAGTTCTTC. The chain uses TRBV2 and TRBJ2-1; 8 bases line up with TRBD1. Germline V lookup: CDR1 SNHLY, CDR2 FYNNEI. The CDR3 totals 15 residues. V lost 6 bases, J lost 1 base, and 5 bases stayed unmatched. Using reference TRBV2 and TRBJ2-1 for the parts outside the CDR3, the full variable domain is EPEVTQTPSHQVTQMGQEVILRCVPISNHLYFYWYRQILGQKVEFLVSFYNNEISEKSEIFDDQFSVERPDGSNFTLKIRSTKLEDSAMYFCASSFGQGSYNEQFFGPGTRLTVL.

The chain has TRBV6-5 and TRBJ1-2, with D maybe TRBD1 (6 bases). Trimming took 7 bases from V and 7 from J, leaving 13 bases between them. Germline V gene lookup returns CDR1 MNHEY and CDR2 SVGAGI. This CDR3 region has 12 residues. For the CDR3, the DNA is TGTGCCAGCACCCGAAACAGGGTTGGCTACACCTTC. Translation: CASTRNRVGYTF.

The rearrangement links TRBV5-5 to TRBJ1-5; D may be TRBD1 (6 bases). Germline V lookup: CDR1 SGHKS, CDR2 YYEKEE (reference sequence). V was pared by 0 bases and J by 1 base, with 14 bases between. This CDR3 is built from 17 residues. CDR3: CASSLGQEVRSNQPQHF. The CDR3 DNA reads TGTGCCAGCAGCTTGGGACAGGAAGTTCGGAGCAATCAGCCCCAGCATTTT. Full variable domain (remainder filled in from reference TRBV5-5 and TRBJ1-5): DAGVTQSPTHLIKTRGQQVTLRCSPISGHKSVSWYQQVLGQGPQFIFQYYEKEERGRGNFPDRFSARQFPNYSSELNVNALLLGDSALYLCASSLGQEVRSNQPQHFGDGTRLSIL.

CDR3 residues: CASSEHSLSGNTIYF. The CDR3 DNA follows: TGTGCCAGCAGTGAACACAGTCTCTCTGGAAACACCATATATTTT. The chain has TRBV6-1 and TRBJ1-3; no definite D call. Germline V gene lookup returns CDR1 MNHNS and CDR2 SASEGT. The CDR3 contains 15 residues. The ends were cut back, 2 bases at V and 0 bases at J, with 8 bases in the middle.

Only one count was recorded for this clone. The chain carries TRBV18 and TRBJ1-1; D perhaps matches TRBD1 (6 bases). The CDR3 length is 16 residues. Per germline, CDR1 KGHSH and CDR2 LQKENI. Trimming took 3 bases from V and 0 from J, leaving 14 bases between them. This chain's CDR3 is CASSPPRQGMNTEAFF. As DNA, the CDR3 is TGTGCCAGCTCACCTCCTAGGCAGGGGATGAACACTGAAGCTTTCTTT.

The chain combines TRBV5-1 with TRBJ1-2; possible D gene TRBD1, 5 bases. Germline V lookup: CDR1 SGHRS, CDR2 YFSETQ. The CDR3 has 12 amino acids. V was trimmed by 3 bases and J by 7 bases, leaving 10 bases between them. The CDR3 is CASSSPRGGYTF. The CDR3 DNA sequence: TGCGCCAGCAGCTCCCCAAGGGGTGGCTACACCTTC.

V gene TRBV11-2 combines with J gene TRBJ2-4; D is undetermined. The germline V gene has CDR1 SGHAT and CDR2 FQNNGV. The CDR3 is 14 amino acids. V lost 2 bases and J 2 bases, leaving 7 bases between the germline ends. CDR3 in amino acids: CASSLFLSKNIQYF. The CDR3 bases are TGTGCCAGCAGCTTATTTCTATCCAAAAACATTCAGTACTTC.

This clone was observed a handful of times. The J gene is TRBJ1-1, the V gene TRBV5-1, with D perhaps TRBD1 (6 bases). The CDR3 contains 15 residues. Per germline, CDR1 SGHRS and CDR2 YFSETQ. V gave up 0 bases and J gave up 4 bases, with 13 bases separating them. CDR3 nucleotides: TGCGCCAGCAGCTTGGAGGCAGGGGCTGCCACTGAAGCTTTCTTT. Amino acid sequence: CASSLEAGAATEAFF.

The V gene is TRBV11-2, the J gene TRBJ2-1; 10 bases agree with TRBD2. The V and J ends lost 2 bases and 7 bases, in that order; junction bases with no gene match: 5. CDR3 size: 15 residues. The germline V gene has CDR1 SGHAT and CDR2 FQNNGV. This CDR3 is CASSLSPSGSNEQFF. The CDR3 bases are TGTGCCAGCAGCTTAAGCCCTAGCGGGAGTAATGAGCAGTTCTTC.

V gene TRBV5-1 combines with J gene TRBJ1-1; D gene unclear. Trimming shortened V by 3 bases and J by 1 base, and 7 bases separated the two germline ends. CDR3 length: 13 amino acids. Germline-derived CDR1 and CDR2 are SGHRS and YFSETQ. This CDR3 is CASSWRSNTEAFF. CDR3 nucleotides: TGCGCCAGCAGCTGGAGGTCGAACACTGAAGCTTTCTTT.

This chain connects TRBV5-1 to TRBJ1-2, with TRBD1 matching 9 bases. The CDR3 runs to 15 residues. Germline V gene lookup returns CDR1 SGHRS and CDR2 YFSETQ. The trim removed 0 bases at V and 4 bases at J, leaving 4 bases unmatched. The CDR3 loop reads CASSLGDRVVYGYTF. The CDR3 DNA reads as TGCGCCAGCAGCTTGGGGGACAGGGTCGTCTATGGCTACACCTTC.

The chain combines TRBV2 with TRBJ2-1; tentative D call: TRBD2 (6 bases). V was shortened by 6 bases and J by 7 bases, with 16 bases between the two germline ends. The CDR3 is 14 amino acids. Germline values: CDR1 SNHLY, CDR2 FYNNEI. In DNA, the CDR3 is TGTGCCAGCAGACCGACTAGGGTGGGAAATGAGCAGTTCTTC. Protein product: CASRPTRVGNEQFF.

The V call is TRBV27, the J call TRBJ2-5, with 10 positions matching TRBD2. The germline CDR1 and CDR2 sequences are MNHEY and SMNVEV (reference sequence). This CDR3 comprises 16 residues. V shed 0 bases and J 1 base; nucleotides not matched to a gene: 2. The CDR3 loop reads CASSLSSGRAQETQYF. CDR3 nucleotides: TGTGCCAGCAGTTTATCGAGCGGGAGGGCCCAAGAGACCCAGTACTTC.

The chain joins TRBV20-1 to TRBJ1-5, with a tentative D call TRBD1 (6 bases). This CDR3 comprises 16 residues. In germline, CDR1 is DFQATT, CDR2 SNEGSKA (reference sequence). Trimming shortened V by 3 bases and J by 3 bases, and 18 bases separated the two germline ends. CDR3 coding DNA: TGCAGTGCTAGTTTAACCCACACAGGGATCAATCAGCCCCAGCATTTT. It is translated as CSASLTHTGINQPQHF.

This rearrangement joins TRBV10-2 to TRBJ1-3; 8 bases are a match to TRBD1. V shed 6 bases, J shed 4 bases, and the junction held 8 bases outside the gene matches. CDR3 length: 15 residues. The V gene's germline CDR1 is WSHSY and CDR2 SAAADI. Written as DNA, the CDR3 is TGCGCCAGCAGACCCCAGGGGGCGTACGGAAACACCATATATTTT. Encoded protein: CASRPQGAYGNTIYF.

The V and J genes are TRBV11-3 and TRBJ2-1, with 7 bases lining up with TRBD2. Per germline, CDR1 SGHNT and CDR2 YENEEA. V trimming: 1 base; J trimming: 8 bases; junction bases outside the gene matches: 17. The CDR3 has 18 residues. DNA for the CDR3: TGTGCCAGCAGCTTAGGATTGCGGGAGATCTCAGGTGCCGATGAGCAGTTCTTC. Translation gives CASSLGLREISGADEQFF.

The chain employs TRBV6-1 and TRBJ2-1; D is possibly TRBD2 (5 bases). Germline lookup yields CDR1 MNHNS and CDR2 SASEGT. V shed 2 bases and J shed 4 bases, with 12 bases lying between them. This CDR3 spans 15 amino acids. This CDR3 reads CASSETRVSYNEQFF. Here the CDR3 DNA reads TGTGCCAGCAGTGAAACGAGGGTATCATACAATGAGCAGTTCTTC.

The chain uses TRBV7-8 and TRBJ1-2; 8 bases map to TRBD1. Germline V gene lookup returns CDR1 SGHVS and CDR2 FQNEAQ. This CDR3 spans 15 amino acids. The V and J ends lost 3 bases and 4 bases, in that order; junction bases with no gene match: 7. CDR3 protein: CASSFGTGSTYGYTF. In nucleotides, the CDR3 is TGTGCCAGCAGCTTTGGGACAGGCTCCACCTATGGCTACACCTTC.

J is TRBJ2-6 and V is TRBV5-8, with D perhaps TRBD2 (6 bases). The CDR3 runs 16 residues. Germline V CDR1 and CDR2: SGHTS, YDEGEE. The V end lost 4 bases, the J end lost 1 base, and 12 bases lay between the germline ends. The CDR3 here is CASSPLGRSGANVLTF. The CDR3 nucleotides are TGTGCCAGCAGCCCGTTGGGGAGGTCTGGGGCCAACGTCCTGACTTTC.